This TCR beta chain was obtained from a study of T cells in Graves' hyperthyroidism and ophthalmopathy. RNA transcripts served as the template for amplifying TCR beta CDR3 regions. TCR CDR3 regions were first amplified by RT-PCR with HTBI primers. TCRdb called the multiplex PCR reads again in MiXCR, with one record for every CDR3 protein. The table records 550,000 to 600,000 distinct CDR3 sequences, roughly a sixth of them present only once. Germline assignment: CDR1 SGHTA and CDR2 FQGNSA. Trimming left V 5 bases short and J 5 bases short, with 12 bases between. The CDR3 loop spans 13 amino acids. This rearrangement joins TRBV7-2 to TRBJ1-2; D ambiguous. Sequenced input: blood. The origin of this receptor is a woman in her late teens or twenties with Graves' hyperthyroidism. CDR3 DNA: TGTGCCAGCAGCACCCAGGTGGAGTATGGCTACACCTTC. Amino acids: CASSTQVEYGYTF. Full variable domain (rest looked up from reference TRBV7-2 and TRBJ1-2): GAGVSQSPSNKVTEKGKDVELRCDPISGHTALYWYRQSLGQGLEFLIYFQGNSAPDKSGLPSDRFSAERTGGSVSTLTIQRTQQEDSAVYLCASSTQVEYGYTFGSGTRLTVV.